These T cell receptor beta chains were read from a single sample in a study of blood T cells in healthy people across ages. Using its own MiXCR run on the 5' RACE reads, TCRdb lists one record per CDR3 protein. The repertoire consists of over 1,300,000 distinct CDR3 sequences, with almost 60% occurring once and the leading ten covering over 5%. Sequencing used blood. Receptors were obtained from a young man in good health. CDR3s include the opening cysteine and the closing phenylalanine or tryptophan. A D gene is named only where the DNA matches it firmly. The size field is filled for only some rows; it gives once, few, many or a size class.

clone size,J gene,V gene,D gene,CDR3 protein,CDR3 DNA
.,TRBJ2-7,TRBV9,TRBD2,CASSPTSGRARYEQYF,TGTGCCAGCAGCCCAACTAGCGGGAGGGCCAGGTACGAGCAGTACTTC
.,TRBJ2-7,TRBV20-1,TRBD1,CSARKGQGSSEQYF,TGCAGTGCTAGAAAGGGACAGGGATCCAGCGAGCAGTACTTC
.,TRBJ1-4,TRBV25-1,.,CASSEYLSGTGGGEKLFF,TGTGCCAGCAGTGAATACCTAAGCGGGACCGGAGGAGGTGAAAAACTGTTTTTT
.,TRBJ1-2,TRBV29-1,.,CSVDDRSYGYTF,TGCAGCGTGGATGACAGGTCGTATGGCTACACCTTC
.,TRBJ1-2,TRBV6-5,.,CASSYTRLNYGYTF,TGTGCCAGCAGTTACACCCGGTTGAACTATGGCTACACCTTC
.,TRBJ2-7,TRBV6-6,.,CASSYLSVRDTYEQYF,TGTGCCAGCAGTTACTTGTCAGTTAGGGATACCTACGAGCAGTACTTC
.,TRBJ1-4,TRBV28,.,CASSPSEWAHEKLFF,TGTGCCAGCAGCCCTTCGGAGTGGGCGCATGAAAAACTGTTTTTT
once,TRBJ2-7,TRBV13,.,CASSLTGAVEQYF,TGTGCCAGCAGCTTAACGGGGGCTGTCGAGCAGTACTTC
.,TRBJ2-1,TRBV20-1,.,CSASLGNEQFF,TGCAGTGCGAGTCTCGGAAATGAGCAGTTCTTC
.,TRBJ2-7,TRBV6-1,.,CTSLPVGYNEQYF,TGTACCAGCCTCCCCGTAGGGTACAATGAGCAGTACTTC
few,TRBJ2-2,TRBV6-2/TRBV6-3,.,CASSYSWDTGELFF,TGTGCCAGCAGTTATAGCTGGGACACCGGGGAGCTGTTTTTT
.,TRBJ2-1,TRBV5-8,TRBD1,CASSLEPGQGIGEQFF,TGTGCCAGCAGCTTGGAACCGGGACAGGGAATTGGTGAGCAGTTCTTC
few,TRBJ2-7,TRBV10-3,.,CAIREERYEQYF,TGTGCCATCAGGGAGGAAAGATACGAGCAGTACTTC
few,TRBJ1-2,TRBV28,.,CASTVSGYGYTF,TGTGCCAGCACTGTAAGCGGCTATGGCTACACCTTC
few,TRBJ1-1,TRBV12-3/TRBV12-4,TRBD1,CASSLSGQGNEAFF,TGTGCCAGCAGTTTATCGGGACAGGGGAATGAAGCTTTCTTT
.,TRBJ2-1,TRBV29-1,TRBD2,CSARGGSGTYNEQFF,TGCAGCGCTCGGGGCGGGAGTGGCACCTACAATGAGCAGTTCTTC
.,TRBJ1-4,TRBV2,.,CASSEWPSGVTSEKLFF,TGTGCCAGCAGTGAATGGCCCAGCGGGGTGACTAGTGAAAAACTGTTTTTT
.,TRBJ2-7,TRBV6-1,.,CASSEALSGEQYF,TGTGCCAGCAGTGAAGCTTTATCGGGCGAGCAGTACTTC
few,TRBJ2-5,TRBV20-1,.,CSASPLAGETQYF,TGCAGTGCAAGCCCCCTGGCGGGGGAGACCCAGTACTTC
.,TRBJ2-3,TRBV2,.,CASLWNENWEDTQYF,TGTGCCAGCCTGTGGAACGAGAACTGGGAGGATACGCAGTATTTT
.,TRBJ2-7,TRBV29-1,.,CSVMREGHEQYF,TGCAGCGTTATGCGCGAAGGTCACGAGCAGTACTTC
once,TRBJ2-5,TRBV4-1,.,CASSQDGAIRYF,TGCGCCAGCAGCCAAGATGGGGCGATTCGGTACTTC